This passage covers 16 T cell receptor beta chains from one sample sequenced in a study of T cells in Graves' hyperthyroidism and ophthalmopathy. Amplification of TCR beta CDR3 regions used RNA as the template. A set of HTBI primers served as the primers for a first-round RT-PCR of the TCR CDR3. From the multiplex PCR reads, TCRdb called clonotypes with MiXCR, one entry per CDR3 protein. The repertoire consists of over 500,000 distinct CDR3 sequences, with 11% to 15% occurring once and the leading ten covering approximately 15%. Input material: blood. The receptors were gathered from a woman between 35 and 50 years old with Graves' hyperthyroidism.

The rearrangement uses TRBV19 and TRBJ1-1; a weak D match, TRBD1 (5 bases). Germline loops: CDR1 LNHDA, CDR2 SQIVND (reference sequence). V was trimmed by 5 bases and J by 3 bases, leaving 10 bases between them. The CDR3 has 13 amino acids. Here the CDR3 reads CASSVSRDTEAFF. CDR3 DNA: TGTGCCAGTAGTGTTTCCAGGGACACTGAAGCTTTCTTT.

This rearrangement joins TRBV12-3 or TRBV12-4 to TRBJ2-2, with D perhaps TRBD2 (5 bases). Trimming cost V 5 bases and J 0 bases, with 16 bases left between them. The CDR3 is made up of 17 amino acids. CDR3 nucleotide sequence: TGTGCCAGCAGTCCGCCTTTGCGGGTCTCGAACACCGGGGAGCTGTTTTTT. It specifies CASSPPLRVSNTGELFF.

This clonotype has ten or more counts. The V gene is TRBV12-5, the J gene TRBJ2-3, with D possibly TRBD1 on 6 matching bases. Germline V lookup: CDR1 LGHNT, CDR2 FRNRAP. CDR3 length: 17 residues. Trimming pared 7 bases from V and 0 bases from J, leaving 20 bases between. CDR3 region: CASVFAAGDISTDTQYF. The CDR3 DNA reads TGTGCTAGTGTTTTCGCGGCAGGGGATATTAGCACAGATACGCAGTATTTT.

This clonotype has at least ten counts. The chain is built from TRBV7-2 and TRBJ1-1, with a possible D match to TRBD1 (6 bases). This CDR3 is built from 13 residues. V lost 5 bases and J lost 12, with 19 bases in between. Germline loops: CDR1 SGHTA, CDR2 FQGNSA. The CDR3 DNA reads as TGTGCCAGCAGCCGCGATGGGGGGCAACGAACTTTCTTT. It specifies CASSRDGGQRTFF.

This clonotype was found many times. V gene TRBV5-6 combines with J gene TRBJ2-2; 12 bases align to TRBD1. V was pared by 2 bases and J by 0 bases, with 5 bases of the junction left unmatched. CDR1 is SGHDT, CDR2 YYEEEE, per germline. The CDR3 is 18 amino acids. The CDR3 loop is CASSLPGQGASNTGELFF. The CDR3 nucleotides read TGTGCCAGCAGCTTACCGGGACAGGGGGCTTCGAACACCGGGGAGCTGTTTTTT. Variable domain in full (rest from reference TRBV5-6 and TRBJ2-2): DAGVTQSPTHLIKTRGQQVTLRCSPKSGHDTVSWYQQALGQGPQFIFQYYEEEERQRGNFPDRFSGHQFPNYSSELNVNALLLGDSALYLCASSLPGQGASNTGELFFGEGSRLTVL.

The sample holds a few counts of this clonotype. CDR3 protein: CASSQEVGDQPQHF. CDR3 sequence (DNA): TGCGCCAGCAGCCAAGAAGTGGGGGATCAGCCCCAGCATTTT. This chain links TRBV4-1 with TRBJ1-5; perhaps TRBD1 as D (5 bases). V dropped 0 bases and J dropped 5 bases, with 8 bases sitting between them. The CDR3 has 14 residues. Germline V CDR1 and CDR2: MGHRA, YSYEKL.

Remarks on this clonotype: Being one base from a much bigger clone, this may be a read error. J is TRBJ2-6 and V is TRBV20-1; D possibly corresponds to TRBD1 (5 bases). Deletions cut 0 bases from V and 2 bases from J, with 5 bases between. The CDR3 loop spans 14 amino acids. In germline, CDR1 is DFQATT, CDR2 SNEGSKA (reference sequence). The CDR3 DNA reads TGCAGTGCTAGAGAAGGGGCTGGGGCCAACGTCCTGACTTTC. It encodes CSAREGAGANVLTF.

There are many counts of this clonotype. This chain connects TRBV27 to TRBJ2-1; weak D call: TRBD2 (5 bases). The CDR3 covers 16 residues. CDR1 is MNHEY and CDR2 is SMNVEV in the germline V gene (reference sequence). The germline V and J ends were trimmed by 2 bases and 0 bases, with 11 bases remaining between them. CDR3 sequence reads: CASSLVASGSYNEQFF. The CDR3 coding sequence is TGTGCCAGCAGTTTAGTAGCAAGCGGCTCCTACAATGAGCAGTTCTTC.

This clonotype came up many times. CDR3 region: CASSLSSSGILPYEQYF. The CDR3 DNA follows: TGCGCCAGCAGCTTGAGTTCTAGCGGGATTCTCCCCTACGAGCAGTACTTC. This chain links TRBV5-1 with TRBJ2-7; TRBD2 agrees at 9 bases. V trimming: 1 base; J trimming: 2 bases; junction bases outside the gene matches: 10. Germline CDR1 is SGHRS and CDR2 is YFSETQ. The CDR3 runs 17 residues.

This chain connects TRBV5-1 to TRBJ1-2, with 10 bases that match TRBD1. The germline gives CDR1 SGHRS, CDR2 YFSETQ. The CDR3 totals 15 residues. Trimming took 3 bases from V and 6 from J; bases not matched to a gene: 8. The DNA for the CDR3 is TGCGCCAGCAGCTCGACTGGACAGGGGGATGATGGCTACACCTTC. It yields the protein CASSSTGQGDDGYTF.

The chain joins TRBV5-1 to TRBJ2-7; D possibly uses TRBD1 or TRBD2 (5 bases each). This CDR3 comprises 16 residues. V shed 3 bases and J shed 2 bases, with 18 bases lying between them. The germline gives CDR1 SGHRS, CDR2 YFSETQ. CDR3 DNA sequence: TGCGCCAGCAGCTCCTCGAGGGGTTCCAGTACCTACGAGCAGTACTTC. This encodes CASSSSRGSSTYEQYF.

This clonotype was seen at least ten times. The CDR3 is CSARGSTSRLAGLGYEQYF. CDR3 sequence (DNA): TGCAGTGCTAGAGGATCTACTAGCCGACTAGCGGGATTAGGGTACGAGCAGTACTTC. This chain uses TRBV20-1 with TRBJ2-7; 11 positions agree with TRBD2. There are 19 residues in the CDR3. With 1 base clipped from V and 4 bases from J, the junction kept 18 bases outside the gene matches. CDR1 DFQATT and CDR2 SNEGSKA come from the germline V gene (reference sequence).

This clonotype was observed at least ten times. The rearrangement uses TRBV28 and TRBJ2-3; 12 nucleotides line up with TRBD2. Trimming cost V 5 bases and J 0 bases; bases outside gene matches: 6. Germline CDR1 reads MDHEN; CDR2 reads SYDVKM. The CDR3 is 17 residues long. The chain's CDR3 is CASSPRTSGASTDTQYF. The CDR3 DNA is TGTGCCAGCAGTCCCCGGACTAGCGGGGCTAGCACAGATACGCAGTATTTT.

This clonotype has just a few counts. The rearrangement links TRBV12-3 or TRBV12-4 to TRBJ2-2; a possible D gene is TRBD1 (6 bases). Trimming removed 2 bases from V and 3 bases from J, with 10 bases in between. The CDR3 is 15 residues long. The CDR3 DNA follows: TGTGCCAGCAGTTTAAGGTCAGGGGACACCGGGGAGCTGTTTTTT. Amino acids: CASSLRSGDTGELFF.

This clonotype has only a few counts. This chain connects TRBV6-1 to TRBJ1-1; 8 bases map to TRBD1. This CDR3 has 13 residues. The V gene's germline CDR1 is MNHNS and CDR2 SASEGT. Losses at the gene ends were 6 bases for V and 7 bases for J; bases not matched to a gene: 7. The CDR3 DNA reads TGTGCCAGCAGACTGACAGGGGTCAGTGAAGCTTTCTTT. Residues: CASRLTGVSEAFF.

The chain links TRBV4-1 to TRBJ2-7, with TRBD2 matching over 11 bases. Trimming at V came to 0 bases and at J to 2 bases, leaving 9 bases not matched to a gene. Germline V CDR1 and CDR2: MGHRA, YSYEKL. This CDR3 spans 18 amino acids. In DNA form, the CDR3 reads TGCGCCAGCAGCCAAGATCAGCTAGCGGGAGGTCCTACCTACGAGCAGTACTTC. Protein: CASSQDQLAGGPTYEQYF.